The 25 T cell receptor beta chains given below trace back to one sample, sequenced in a study of shared clonotypes between healthy human individuals (dated by TCRdb to between 2020 and 2021). Library construction relied on the immunoSEQ multiplex PCR assay. Here the immuneACCESS table is served through TCRdb, limited to in-frame sequences with V and J called. Missing clones are a known gap in these copies; in checked studies unresolved V genes cover under half, and the rest lacks a known reason. The sample data list approximately 500,000 clones, and 81% of these were observed just once. Clones ranked in the top ten supply about 13% of the sample. Sequencing used PBMCs. The receptors were sampled from a woman aged 40 to 50 in good health. Some clones in this sample may be carry-over from other donors' samples.

The CDR3, as DNA: TGTGCCAGCAGTGAAATGTTGGGGGAACAAGAGACCCAGTACTTC. Protein: CASSEMLGEQETQYF. The chain has TRBV6-1 and TRBJ2-5; perhaps D is TRBD1 or TRBD2 (5 bases each). Per germline, CDR1 MNHNS and CDR2 SASEGT. The CDR3 contains 15 residues. V was clipped by 2 bases and J by 2 bases, with 12 bases between them.

Regarding this clone: A read error is the likely source, as a far larger clone sits one nucleotide away. J is TRBJ2-1 and V is TRBV5-8; unclear D gene. Germline assignment: CDR1 SGHTS and CDR2 YDEGEE. Trimming removed 10 bases at V and 5 bases at J, with 7 bases between. The CDR3 runs to 10 residues. DNA of the CDR3: TGTGCCGGCAACAACAATGAGCAGTTCTTC. Its translation: CAGNNNEQFF.

The CDR3 DNA reads as TGTGCCAGCAGCTGGGGAGGGGGACAGGGTAACAATCAGCCCCAGCATTTT. It is translated as CASSWGGGQGNNQPQHF. V is TRBV7-9 and J is TRBJ1-5; 9 bases agree with TRBD1. The trim removed 4 bases at V and 3 bases at J, leaving 10 bases unmatched. The CDR3 runs to 17 residues. CDR1 is SEHNR and CDR2 is FQNEAQ in the germline V gene (reference sequence).

The chain has TRBV30 and TRBJ2-7; TRBD1 matches 7 bases. From germline, CDR1 is GTSNPN and CDR2 SVGIG (reference sequence). There are 12 residues in the CDR3. V was pared by 3 bases and J by 3 bases, with 2 bases of the junction left unmatched. The CDR3 here is CAWSRDSYEQYF. CDR3 coding DNA: TGTGCCTGGAGCCGGGACAGCTACGAGCAGTACTTC. Based on the CDR3 plus reference TRBV30 and TRBJ2-7, the full variable domain is SQTIHQWPATLVQPVGSPLSLECTVEGTSNPNLYWYRQAAGRGLQLLFYSVGIGQISSEVPQNLSASRPQDRQFILSSKKLLLSDSGFYLCAWSRDSYEQYFGPGTRLTVT.

The sample holds many counts of this clone. Other DNA sequences in the same sample also yield this CDR3. The chain joins TRBV28 to TRBJ2-1; TRBD2 agrees at 8 bases. With 5 bases clipped from V and 7 bases from J, the junction kept 10 bases outside the gene matches. CDR1 and CDR2 (germline): MDHEN, SYDVKM. The CDR3 extends over 15 amino acids. The CDR3, as DNA: TGTGCCAGCAGTCACCCTCGGGGGGGCCAGAATGAGCAGTTCTTC. This sequence encodes CASSHPRGGQNEQFF.

This rearrangement joins TRBV4-1 to TRBJ2-5, with unresolved D. The CDR3 consists of 18 residues. V was cut by 1 base and J by 1 base, with 19 bases left in between. Germline lookup yields CDR1 MGHRA and CDR2 YSYEKL. The CDR3, as DNA: TGCGCCAGCAGCCAAGCCCGGGTTGGGCTACTAATCCAAGAGACCCAGTACTTC. Residues: CASSQARVGLLIQETQYF.

As DNA, the CDR3 is TGTGCCAGCAGCTTAGACAGGGGGGGCCCGACCACTGAAGCTTTCTTT. It codes for CASSLDRGGPTTEAFF. The chain uses TRBV5-4 and TRBJ1-1; TRBD1 aligns across 9 bases. CDR1 and CDR2 from the germline V gene are SGHNT and YYREEE (reference sequence). After removal of 2 bases from V and 4 bases from J, the junction contained 9 bases not matched to a gene. The length of the CDR3 is 16 residues. Supplemented by reference TRBV5-4 and TRBJ1-1, the full variable domain reads ETGVTQSPTHLIKTRGQQVTLRCSSQSGHNTVSWYQQALGQGPQFIFQYYREEENGRGNFPPRFSGLQFPNYSSELNVNALELDDSALYLCASSLDRGGPTTEAFFGQGTRLTVV.

The chain links TRBV5-6 to TRBJ2-1; a weak D match, TRBD1 (5 bases). The CDR3 consists of 14 residues. Germline V lookup: CDR1 SGHDT, CDR2 YYEEEE. With 1 base removed from V and 9 bases from J, the gap between germline ends came to 14 bases. The CDR3 reads CASSLWTRVGEQFF. CDR3 in DNA: TGTGCCAGCAGCTTGTGGACACGGGTAGGTGAGCAGTTCTTC.

The chain uses TRBV11-3 and TRBJ1-1; D is unresolved. Germline V CDR1 and CDR2: SGHNT, YENEEA. The CDR3 is 12 residues long. V was cut by 5 bases and J by 4 bases, with 8 bases left in between. CDR3 DNA sequence: TGTGCCAGCAGCCCCTCGATCACTGAAGCTTTCTTT. It is translated as CASSPSITEAFF.

The chain joins TRBV25-1 to TRBJ2-1; D may correspond to TRBD1 or TRBD2 (6 bases each). The CDR3 contains 16 residues. The V end was cut by 3 bases, the J end by 7 bases, with 19 bases between. Germline V gene lookup returns CDR1 MGHDK and CDR2 SYGVNS. CDR3 sequence reads: CASSDSGRKRGNEQFF. The CDR3 bases are TGTGCCAGCAGTGACTCCGGGAGAAAGAGGGGGAATGAGCAGTTCTTC.

Turning to this clone: This likely traces to a read error, being one base from a far larger clone. The V gene is TRBV7-2, the J gene TRBJ2-5; the match to TRBD2 covers 11 bases. Germline loops: CDR1 SGHTA, CDR2 FQGNSA. The length of the CDR3 is 15 residues. The V and J ends lost 5 bases and 4 bases, in that order; junction bases with no gene match: 6. Here the CDR3 DNA reads TGTGCCAGCAGCATCAGACTAGCGGGAATAGAGACCCAGTACTTC. This encodes CASSIRLAGIETQYF.

The J gene is TRBJ1-5, the V gene TRBV5-1; 7 bases align to TRBD1. Per germline, CDR1 SGHRS and CDR2 YFSETQ. The CDR3 loop spans 14 amino acids. V was clipped by 4 bases and J by 2 bases; unmatched bases: 3. The CDR3 sequence: CASSEGTGNQPQHF. The CDR3 DNA is TGCGCCAGCAGCGAAGGGACAGGCAATCAGCCCCAGCATTTT.

The chain is built from TRBV25-1 and TRBJ2-7; 11 bases agree with TRBD1. Losses at the gene ends were 1 base for V and 1 base for J; bases not matched to a gene: 6. CDR1 and CDR2 (germline): MGHDK, SYGVNS. This CDR3 region has 17 residues. This chain's CDR3 is CASSESPGDRGSYEQYF. The CDR3, as DNA: TGTGCCAGCAGTGAATCCCCCGGGGACAGGGGGTCCTACGAGCAGTACTTC.

This clone was counted only a few times. The rearrangement uses TRBV2 and TRBJ1-1; unclear D gene. The CDR3 sequence is 11 residues long. The germline V gene has CDR1 SNHLY and CDR2 FYNNEI. V lost 4 bases, J lost 5 bases, and 5 bases lay in between. The CDR3, as DNA: TGTGCCAGCAGTGTTGTGACTGAAGCTTTCTTT. This encodes CASSVVTEAFF.

The chain joins TRBV6-6 to TRBJ1-1; unclear D gene. CDR1 MNHNY and CDR2 SVGAGI come from the germline V gene (reference sequence). Trimming pared 0 bases from V and 3 bases from J, leaving 5 bases between. This CDR3 contains 13 residues. The CDR3 region is CASSYSQDTEAFF. The DNA for the CDR3 is TGTGCCAGCAGTTACTCACAAGACACTGAAGCTTTCTTT.

For this clone: This likely stems from a read error, as it lies one base from a far larger clone. Additional DNA sequences in this sample encode the identical CDR3. This chain uses TRBV4-2 with TRBJ2-3, with TRBD1 as a possible D gene (6 bases). V dropped 0 bases and J dropped 9 bases, with 22 bases sitting between them. The CDR3 is 17 residues long. Germline assignment: CDR1 LGHNA and CDR2 YNFKEQ. CDR3 nucleotides: TGTGCCAGCAGCCAAGATCCGTTGAGGGACCCGAGGGGGACGCAGTATTTT. Translation gives CASSQDPLRDPRGTQYF.

The chain is built from TRBV29-1 and TRBJ1-2; D not resolved. Germline CDR1 and CDR2: SQVTM and ANQGSEA. The CDR3 is made up of 13 amino acids. Trimming took 4 bases from V and 3 from J, leaving 12 bases between them. The CDR3 DNA reads as TGCAGCGTTGGGGATGGGCGATACTATGGCTACACCTTC. Its translation: CSVGDGRYYGYTF.

This clone was counted many times. The V call is TRBV5-1, the J call TRBJ2-3; D is possibly TRBD2 (6 bases). The germline V gene encodes CDR1 SGHRS and CDR2 YFSETQ. Trimming stripped 4 bases from V and 0 bases from J, with 9 bases between. The CDR3 has 14 residues. CDR3 protein: CASSAGTSTDTQYF. The CDR3 region has the DNA TGCGCCAGCAGCGCGGGGACTAGCACAGATACGCAGTATTTT.

This clone was seen only a few times. This rearrangement joins TRBV11-3 to TRBJ1-1; 8 bases fit TRBD1. There are 17 residues in the CDR3. The germline V gene has CDR1 SGHNT and CDR2 YENEEA. Losses at the gene ends were 5 bases for V and 0 bases for J; bases not matched to a gene: 11. The DNA of the CDR3 is TGTGCCAGCAGCCGCGGGACAGGTGGGCCCATGAACACTGAAGCTTTCTTT. Translated: CASSRGTGGPMNTEAFF.

Many counts were recorded for this clone. This sample includes further DNA sequences coding for the same CDR3. The chain employs TRBV29-1 and TRBJ2-1, with TRBD2 identical over 10 bases. From germline, CDR1 is SQVTM and CDR2 ANQGSEA. Trimming cost V 6 bases and J 0 bases; bases outside gene matches: 20. The CDR3 totals 20 residues. The CDR3 nucleotides read TGCAGCGTCCTAATCCCCCTTGTAGCGGGAGGAACCTCCTCCTACAATGAGCAGTTCTTC. Translation: CSVLIPLVAGGTSSYNEQFF.

This clone has just one count. The V call is TRBV18, the J call TRBJ2-5, with D unclear. The germline V gene encodes CDR1 KGHSH and CDR2 LQKENI. The V and J ends lost 3 bases and 5 bases respectively, with 13 bases between them. The CDR3 covers 14 residues. CDR3 nucleotide sequence: TGTGCCAGCTCACCGCCCGCGACCCGGGAGACCCAGTACTTC. This codes for CASSPPATRETQYF.

The rearrangement links TRBV15 to TRBJ2-1; no definite D call. This CDR3 has 14 residues. Germline CDR1 LNHNV, CDR2 YYDKDF (reference sequence). V was clipped by 1 base and J by 5 bases, with 9 bases between them. The CDR3 region is CATSRVSYNNEQFF. The CDR3 nucleotides read TGTGCCACCAGCAGAGTCTCGTACAACAATGAGCAGTTCTTC.

The chain employs TRBV9 and TRBJ2-7; D may be TRBD2 (6 bases). The germline gives CDR1 SGDLS, CDR2 YYNGEE. This CDR3 region has 16 residues. V dropped 0 bases and J dropped 6 bases, with 19 bases sitting between them. In DNA form, the CDR3 reads TGTGCCAGCAGCGTAGCTTCGGAGGGTCCGTCCCGCGAGCAGTACTTC. Protein sequence: CASSVASEGPSREQYF.

To note about this clone: A read error is the likely source, as a far larger clone sits one nucleotide away. J is TRBJ2-2 and V is TRBV28; D is possibly TRBD2 (7 bases). V was pared by 6 bases and J by 1 base, with 12 bases between. CDR1 and CDR2 (germline): MDHEN, SYDVKM. The CDR3 runs 15 residues. The CDR3 loop is CASRGGGLNTGELFF. The DNA of the CDR3 is TGTGCCAGCAGGGGAGGGGGTTTGAACACCGGGGAGCTGTTTTTT.

Turning to this clone: A much larger clonotype is one base distant, so this may be a read error. V gene TRBV27 combines with J gene TRBJ2-2; TRBD2 might be the D (5 bases). There are 17 residues in the CDR3. Germline loops: CDR1 MNHEY, CDR2 SMNVEV (reference sequence). CDR3 region: CAGSSRGGFGNTGELFF. CDR3 DNA: TGTGCCGGCAGTTCCCGGGGTGGGTTCGGGAACACCGGGGAGCTGTTTTTT.